Below are 26 T cell receptor beta chains sequenced from a single sample in a study of T cell repertoires in cytomegalovirus infection. TCRdb redid the calling of the reads with MiXCR, one entry per CDR3 protein. The data show some 320,000 distinct CDR3 sequences, 9.5% seen once. The sample consisted of PBMCs. The receptors stem from a human donor in good health (CMV status not recorded). Some clones in this sample may be carry-over from other donors' samples.

CDR3 nucleotide sequence: TGTGCCAGCAGTGGGACAGGGCCCCGCGGAAACACCATATATTTT. Protein product: CASSGTGPRGNTIYF. The chain combines TRBV28 with TRBJ1-3, with 9 bases that match TRBD1. V trimming: 5 bases; J trimming: 4 bases; junction bases outside the gene matches: 6. This CDR3 is 15 amino acids long. Looked up from germline, CDR1 is MDHEN and CDR2 is SYDVKM.

There are a few counts of this clonotype. The junction shows a germline mismatch at one end, possibly a read error. This chain joins TRBV6-2 or TRBV6-3 and TRBJ1-1; 10 bases are a match to TRBD1. CDR1 is MNHEY and CDR2 is SVGEGT in the germline V gene. The CDR3 covers 14 residues. The CDR3 is CASSLTGTGDPRVF. Here the CDR3 DNA reads TGTGCCAGCAGCCTTACCGGGACAGGGGACCCGCGGGTCTTT.

This clonotype appeared a few times. The chain's CDR3 is CSARRGSVGTEAFF. The CDR3 nucleotides read TGCAGTGCTAGGAGGGGGAGCGTTGGCACTGAAGCTTTCTTT. The J gene is TRBJ1-1, the V gene TRBV20-1; TRBD1 might be the D (6 bases). In germline, CDR1 is DFQATT, CDR2 SNEGSKA (reference sequence). This CDR3 has 14 amino acids. Between the trimmed V and J ends, which lost 3 bases and 4 bases, there was a span of 15 bases.

Remarks on this clonotype: It may be a read error: a sequence one base away is much more abundant. The chain uses TRBV7-2 and TRBJ1-5; D might be TRBD1 (6 bases). This CDR3 has 14 residues. Trimming removed 5 bases from V and 10 bases from J, with 18 bases in between. CDR1 SGHTA and CDR2 FQGNSA come from the germline V gene. This CDR3 reads CASSQDRFLSPQHF. As DNA, the CDR3 is TGTGCCAGCAGCCAGGACAGATTTTTAAGTCCCCAGCATTTT.

The table lists this clonotype with many counts. This chain links TRBV7-2 with TRBJ2-1; the D is unclear. This CDR3 is 15 amino acids long. Germline V gene lookup returns CDR1 SGHTA and CDR2 FQGNSA. V was pared by 6 bases and J by 4 bases, with 16 bases between. CDR3 nucleotide sequence: TGTGCCAGCAGTTTCCCAGTTCAGCCATACAATGAGCAGTTCTTC. Translating gives CASSFPVQPYNEQFF. Full variable domain (remainder filled in from reference TRBV7-2 and TRBJ2-1): GAGVSQSPSNKVTEKGKDVELRCDPISGHTALYWYRQSLGQGLEFLIYFQGNSAPDKSGLPSDRFSAERTGGSVSTLTIQRTQQEDSAVYLCASSFPVQPYNEQFFGPGTRLTVL.

Ten or more counts support this clonotype. The V gene is TRBV28, the J gene TRBJ1-1, with D tentatively TRBD1 (5 bases). CDR1 and CDR2 from the germline V gene are MDHEN and SYDVKM. Trimming removed 2 bases at V and 0 bases at J, with 10 bases between. The CDR3 contains 15 residues. The CDR3 sequence is CASSLTGTMNTEAFF. The DNA of the CDR3 is TGTGCCAGCAGTTTAACAGGAACCATGAACACTGAAGCTTTCTTT.

This clonotype was recorded many times. The chain uses TRBV7-2 and TRBJ1-6, with a weak D call TRBD1 (5 bases). Germline CDR1 is SGHTA and CDR2 is FQGNSA. CDR3 length equals 13 residues. V was pared by 5 bases and J by 9 bases, with 11 bases between. The CDR3 loop is CASSREGASPLHF. Here the CDR3 DNA reads TGTGCCAGCAGCCGAGAAGGGGCTTCACCCCTCCACTTT.

This clonotype has ten or more counts. V and J are TRBV5-1 and TRBJ2-7; 11 nucleotides match TRBD2. CDR1 SGHRS and CDR2 YFSETQ come from the germline V gene. The CDR3 covers 15 residues. V shed 1 base, J shed 5 bases, and the junction held 5 bases outside the gene matches. The CDR3 spells CASSLTSGSFHEQYF. CDR3 nucleotide sequence: TGCGCCAGCAGCTTGACTAGCGGGAGCTTCCACGAGCAGTACTTC.

V is TRBV20-1 and J is TRBJ1-1; D perhaps matches TRBD1 (5 bases). Germline-derived CDR1 and CDR2 are DFQATT and SNEGSKA (reference sequence). Trimming removed 5 bases from V and 3 bases from J, with 13 bases in between. The CDR3 extends over 13 amino acids. The CDR3 DNA follows: TGCAGTGCTCTTCGGGGCCCGGACACTGAAGCTTTCTTT. Protein product: CSALRGPDTEAFF.

Only a few counts were recorded for this clonotype. This chain connects TRBV7-6 to TRBJ1-4; 7 bases are a match to TRBD1. J gave up 4 bases and V 10 bases, and 6 bases lay outside the gene matches. CDR1 is SGHVS and CDR2 is FNYEAQ in the germline V gene. The CDR3 contains 13 residues. The CDR3 reads CATRGQSNEKLFF. The CDR3 nucleotides are TGTGCCACTCGGGGACAGAGTAATGAAAAACTGTTTTTT.

This clonotype has at least ten counts. V usage is TRBV7-2 and J usage is TRBJ2-7, with 15 bases fitting TRBD2. Germline CDR1 is SGHTA and CDR2 is FQGNSA. This CDR3 has 16 residues. The J segment lost 4 bases and the V segment lost 5 bases, leaving 6 bases of the junction unmatched. This CDR3 is CASSQGLAGGPYEQYF. For the CDR3, the DNA is TGTGCCAGCAGCCAAGGACTAGCGGGGGGGCCGTACGAGCAGTACTTC. The full variable domain, completed using reference TRBV7-2 and TRBJ2-7, is GAGVSQSPSNKVTEKGKDVELRCDPISGHTALYWYRQSLGQGLEFLIYFQGNSAPDKSGLPSDRFSAERTGGSVSTLTIQRTQQEDSAVYLCASSQGLAGGPYEQYFGPGTRLTVT.

The CDR3 loop reads CASKGGQIHGYTF. CDR3 bases: TGTGCCAGCAAGGGCGGACAGATCCATGGCTACACCTTC. The chain employs TRBV11-2 and TRBJ1-2; D may be TRBD1 (6 bases). Trimming removed 7 bases at V and 6 bases at J, with 15 bases between. CDR1 is SGHAT, CDR2 FQNNGV, per germline. This CDR3 spans 13 amino acids.

This clonotype was seen at least ten times. This sequence joins TRBV7-2 and TRBJ2-7; maybe TRBD2 (6 bases). The CDR3 totals 13 residues. V lost 3 bases and J lost 4, with 10 bases in between. The germline gives CDR1 SGHTA, CDR2 FQGNSA. The CDR3 here is CASSFSRGYEQYF. CDR3 nucleotides: TGTGCCAGCAGCTTTTCCCGGGGGTACGAGCAGTACTTC.

The V gene is TRBV19, the J gene TRBJ1-1; D is unresolved. Germline V gene sequence: CDR1 LNHDA, CDR2 SQIVND (reference sequence). V lost 3 bases and J 7 bases, leaving 9 bases between the germline ends. This CDR3 is 12 amino acids long. The CDR3 region is CASSIPGNEAFF. CDR3 nucleotide sequence: TGTGCCAGTAGTATTCCCGGCAATGAAGCTTTCTTT.

In nucleotides, the CDR3 is TGTGCCAGCAGCCGGGACAGGGCACTCTATGGCTACACCTTC. It is translated as CASSRDRALYGYTF. The rearrangement links TRBV6-5 to TRBJ1-2, with TRBD1 matching 9 bases. V dropped 6 bases and J dropped 4; count of bases not matched to a gene: 6. This CDR3 region has 14 residues. Per germline, CDR1 MNHEY and CDR2 SVGAGI.

The CDR3 DNA sequence: TGTGCCAGCAGCGTAGGACAGATCCAGTCCGGCTACGAGCAGTACTTC. Translated, it gives CASSVGQIQSGYEQYF. The chain joins TRBV9 to TRBJ2-7; a weak D match, TRBD1 (5 bases). This CDR3 region has 16 residues. Germline CDR1 SGDLS, CDR2 YYNGEE. Trimming took 0 bases from V and 3 from J, leaving 16 bases between them.

This chain connects TRBV15 to TRBJ2-7, with D uncertain. The germline gives CDR1 LNHNV, CDR2 YYDKDF (reference sequence). The CDR3 contains 15 residues. V shed 3 bases and J shed 0 bases, with 12 bases lying between them. CDR3 protein: CATSSRSPSSYEQYF. As DNA, the CDR3 is TGTGCCACCAGCAGCAGGTCGCCAAGCTCCTACGAGCAGTACTTC.

The chain couples TRBV7-4 to TRBJ2-7; 10 nucleotides align to TRBD1. CDR1 is SGHVT, CDR2 SQSDAQ, per germline. The CDR3 contains 15 residues. V was pared by 5 bases and J by 1 base, with 5 bases of the junction left unmatched. The CDR3 reads CASSRGTGASYEQYF. DNA for the CDR3: TGTGCCAGCAGCCGTGGGACAGGGGCTTCCTACGAGCAGTACTTC.

This clonotype was counted ten times or more. V usage is TRBV7-2 and J usage is TRBJ2-1; D is ambiguous. This CDR3 spans 13 amino acids. The germline V gene encodes CDR1 SGHTA and CDR2 FQGNSA. Trimming shortened V by 5 bases and J by 10 bases, and 15 bases separated the two germline ends. Written as DNA, the CDR3 is TGTGCCAGCAGCGTCTTAGTTGGGTCGGAGCAGTTCTTC. Its translation is CASSVLVGSEQFF.

The sample holds a few counts of this clonotype. V and J are TRBV4-3 and TRBJ2-2; D is uncertain. The CDR3 loop spans 13 amino acids. V lost 0 bases to trimming and J lost 4 bases, with 3 bases between them. Germline values: CDR1 LGHNA, CDR2 YSLEER. The CDR3 DNA follows: TGCGCCAGCAGCCAAGATGCCACCGGGGAGCTGTTTTTT. Translation gives CASSQDATGELFF.

This chain connects TRBV12-3 or TRBV12-4 to TRBJ1-1; D is undetermined. Trimming took 7 bases from V and 4 from J, leaving 10 bases between them. The CDR3 covers 12 residues. CDR3 DNA sequence: TGTGCCAGCAATGGCAGAGGCACTGAAGCTTTCTTT. It is translated as CASNGRGTEAFF.

The genes are TRBV19 and TRBJ2-2, with D perhaps given as TRBD1 or TRBD2 (5 bases each). CDR3 length equals 14 residues. In germline, CDR1 is LNHDA, CDR2 SQIVND (reference sequence). The ends were cut back, 6 bases at V and 9 bases at J, with 17 bases in the middle. CDR3 in DNA: TGTGCCAGTAGCCTCAGAATCGGGACCCGGGAGCTGTTTTTT. This translates into CASSLRIGTRELFF.

This clonotype has a count of ten or more. This chain joins TRBV7-8 and TRBJ2-7; 7 bases match TRBD2. In germline, CDR1 is SGHVS, CDR2 FQNEAQ. The CDR3 has 14 residues. The J segment lost 2 bases and the V segment lost 4 bases, leaving 5 bases of the junction unmatched. CDR3: CASSYGRFTYEQYF. DNA for the CDR3: TGTGCCAGCAGCTACGGGAGGTTTACCTACGAGCAGTACTTC.

Of note for this clonotype: A much larger clone lies one base from this, so it may be a read error. V is TRBV7-2 and J is TRBJ2-1; tentatively, D is TRBD1 or TRBD2 (6 bases each). Gene TRBJ2-7 matches the end of the DNA better, so the J call may be wrong. The CDR3 is 14 amino acids. Germline CDR1 reads SGHTA; CDR2 reads FQGNSA. The CDR3 DNA reads as TGTGCCAGCAGCCACGAGGGGGGTTTCAATGAGCAGTACTTC. Its translation is CASSHEGGFNEQYF.

This clonotype was seen repeatedly, ten times or more. The chain has TRBV19 and TRBJ1-5; TRBD1 matches 9 bases. CDR1 and CDR2 from the germline V gene are LNHDA and SQIVND (reference sequence). V shed 6 bases, J shed 5 bases, and the junction held 5 bases outside the gene matches. This CDR3 is built from 14 residues. CDR3 coding DNA: TGTGCCAGTAGGAAGACAGGGGGAGATCAGCCCCAGCATTTT. Translated: CASRKTGGDQPQHF.

This clonotype was detected a few times. V gene TRBV20-1 combines with J gene TRBJ1-1; D possibly corresponds to TRBD1 (5 bases). The CDR3 contains 10 residues. V was pared by 7 bases and J by 5 bases, with 8 bases between. Germline loops: CDR1 DFQATT, CDR2 SNEGSKA (reference sequence). In DNA, the CDR3 is TGCAGTGGAAAGGGGACTGAAGCTTTCTTT. Translation gives CSGKGTEAFF.